This is a list of T cell receptor beta chains from one sample in a study of T cell responses to AZD1222 COVID-19 vaccine. Sequencing used immunoSEQ multiplex PCR; TCRdb keeps in-frame clones, though not all of them. The table has approximately 110,000 clones, less than 90% seen once. Sequencing used peripheral blood, obtained on day 0 of AZD1222 vaccination. Every receptor here comes from an adult in good health. The CDR3 runs from the conserved cysteine through the conserved F or W. A D gene is named only where the DNA matches it firmly.

v_call	j_call	d_call	cdr3_length	cdr3_aa	cdr3_nt
TRBV11-3	TRBJ1-2	.	13	CASSTGPNYGYTF	TGTGCCAGCAGCACGGGCCCTAACTATGGCTACACCTTC
TRBV2	TRBJ1-1	.	14	CASSGYREDTEAFF	TGTGCCAGCAGTGGTTACAGGGAGGACACTGAAGCTTTCTTT
TRBV28	TRBJ2-4	.	13	CASSFLLENIQYF	TGTGCCAGCAGTTTTCTACTAGAAAACATTCAGTACTTC
TRBV7-2	TRBJ1-5	.	13	CASSRAGNQPQHF	TGTGCCAGCAGCCGGGCAGGCAATCAGCCCCAGCATTTT
TRBV27	TRBJ1-5	.	16	CASSPQGRYSNQPQHF	TGTGCCAGCAGCCCCCAGGGACGGTATAGCAATCAGCCCCAGCATTTT
TRBV19	TRBJ2-1	.	18	CASSIEGAQRRSYNEQFF	TGTGCCAGTAGTATAGAGGGGGCTCAGCGGCGCTCCTACAATGAGCAGTTCTTC
TRBV5-1	TRBJ1-3	.	14	CASSLDSSGNTIYF	TGCGCCAGCAGCCTCGACAGCTCTGGAAACACCATATATTTT
TRBV4-1	TRBJ1-6	.	17	CASSQDLVTSYNSPLHF	TGCGCCAGCAGCCAAGATCTGGTTACCTCCTATAATTCACCCCTCCACTTT
TRBV9	TRBJ1-3	.	15	CASSALGNPGNTIYF	TGTGCCAGCAGCGCCCTGGGGAACCCTGGAAACACCATATATTTT
TRBV15	TRBJ1-4	.	16	CATSRVHGATNEKLFF	TGTGCCACCAGCAGAGTACACGGTGCAACTAATGAAAAACTGTTTTTT
TRBV6-1	TRBJ1-1	.	18	CASSDTSGTRGLIAEAFF	TGTGCCAGCAGTGACACCTCCGGGACCCGGGGTTTAATTGCTGAAGCTTTCTTT